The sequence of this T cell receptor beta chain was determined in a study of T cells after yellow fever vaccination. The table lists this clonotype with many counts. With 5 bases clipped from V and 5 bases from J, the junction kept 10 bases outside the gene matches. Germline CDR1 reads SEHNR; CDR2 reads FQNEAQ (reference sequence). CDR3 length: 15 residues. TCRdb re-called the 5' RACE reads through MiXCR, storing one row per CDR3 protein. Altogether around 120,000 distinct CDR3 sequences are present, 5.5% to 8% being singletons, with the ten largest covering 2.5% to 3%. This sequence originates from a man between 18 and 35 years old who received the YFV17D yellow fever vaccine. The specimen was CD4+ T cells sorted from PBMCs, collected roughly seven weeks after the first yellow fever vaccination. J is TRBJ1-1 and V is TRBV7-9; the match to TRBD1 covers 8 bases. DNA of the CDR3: TGTGCCAGCAGCCACGATAACGACAGGGGAACTGAAGCTTTCTTT. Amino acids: CASSHDNDRGTEAFF.